This paragraph covers one T cell receptor beta chain sequence. These data come from a study of blood T cell repertoires in COVID-19. In the study overall: Collection of acute and convalescent COVID-19 samples took place in the United States, Italy and Spain.

CDR3 size: 15 residues. Trimming took off 0 bases at V and 5 bases at J, with 14 bases between the two ends. Per the germline V gene, CDR1 is KGHSH and CDR2 is LQKENI. Authors' data handling: Estimated nucleated cell counts came from reference gene primer amplification. The repertoire was sequenced with immunoSEQ multiplex PCR; TCRdb's copy has only in-frame clones and lacks some. Clone size and V and J calls were adopted from that table, with D and trimming inferred from the DNA. The sample consists of about 230,000 clones, over 80% of them appearing once. The V gene is TRBV18, the J gene TRBJ2-7, with D possibly matching TRBD2 (5 bases). The source material was peripheral blood. The source is a woman in her 70s with active or convalescent COVID-19. The CDR3 sequence: CASSPPSIGVHEQYF. CDR3 nucleotide sequence: TGTGCCAGCTCACCACCGTCAATCGGGGTCCACGAGCAGTACTTC. Combining the CDR3 with reference TRBV18 and TRBJ2-7 gives the whole variable domain NAGVMQNPRHLVRRRGQEARLRCSPMKGHSHVYWYRQLPEEGLKFMVYLQKENIIDESGMPKERFSAEFPKEGPSILRIQQVVRGDSAAYFCASSPPSIGVHEQYFGPGTRLTVT.